The entry that follows covers one T cell receptor (beta chain) sequence. The sample is drawn from a study of beta chain features in type 1 diabetes. V trimming: 6 bases; J trimming: 8 bases; junction bases outside the gene matches: 9. CDR1 is SQVTM and CDR2 is ANQGSEA in the germline V gene. The CDR3 is 13 residues long. cDNA synthesis used the whole RNA isolate, giving expressed TCRB sequences. The table came from immunoSEQ multiplex PCR; TCRdb's copy has only in-frame clones and leaves some out. The sample yields about 140,000 clones, 9% to 10% seen once. The clonotype comes from a woman in her 40s in good health. Sample: central memory CD4+ T cells from blood. The chain is built from TRBV29-1 and TRBJ1-4; 7 bases fit TRBD1. The CDR3 DNA follows: TGCAGCGTGGCAACAGGGGCGGGGGAAAAACTGTTTTTT. Protein product: CSVATGAGEKLFF. The full variable domain, with the rest looked up from reference TRBV29-1 and TRBJ1-4, is SAVISQKPSRDICQRGTSLTIQCQVDSQVTMMFWYRQQPGQSLTLIATANQGSEATYESGFVIDKFPISRPNLTFSTLTVSNMSPEDSSIYLCSVATGAGEKLFFGSGTQLSVL.